This T cell receptor (beta chain) stems from a study of CD8+ T cells in alopecia areata. Germline CDR1 and CDR2: SQVTM and ANQGSEA. The CDR3 loop spans 13 amino acids. The J segment lost 1 base and the V segment lost 7 bases, leaving 4 bases of the junction unmatched. Described treatment: oral pan-JAK inhibitor, 5-10 mg twice daily. This clone has more than one count but fewer than ten. Extracted RNA was reverse transcribed into cDNA, the sequencing template. Sequencing was performed with immunoSEQ multiplex PCR; in TCRdb, only in-frame clones are kept and a portion is missing. The repertoire consists of 100,000 to 150,000 clones, with about three fifths occurring once and the leading ten covering around 30%.

Sample: CD8+ T cells sorted from blood, taken at week 4, from a patient treated with tofacitinib. The chain carries TRBV29-1 and TRBJ2-1, with 7 bases aligning to TRBD1. This receptor was obtained from a human donor with alopecia areata. The CDR3 here is CSARDSSYNEQFF. The CDR3 DNA follows: TGCAGCGCCAGGGACAGTTCCTACAATGAGCAGTTCTTC.